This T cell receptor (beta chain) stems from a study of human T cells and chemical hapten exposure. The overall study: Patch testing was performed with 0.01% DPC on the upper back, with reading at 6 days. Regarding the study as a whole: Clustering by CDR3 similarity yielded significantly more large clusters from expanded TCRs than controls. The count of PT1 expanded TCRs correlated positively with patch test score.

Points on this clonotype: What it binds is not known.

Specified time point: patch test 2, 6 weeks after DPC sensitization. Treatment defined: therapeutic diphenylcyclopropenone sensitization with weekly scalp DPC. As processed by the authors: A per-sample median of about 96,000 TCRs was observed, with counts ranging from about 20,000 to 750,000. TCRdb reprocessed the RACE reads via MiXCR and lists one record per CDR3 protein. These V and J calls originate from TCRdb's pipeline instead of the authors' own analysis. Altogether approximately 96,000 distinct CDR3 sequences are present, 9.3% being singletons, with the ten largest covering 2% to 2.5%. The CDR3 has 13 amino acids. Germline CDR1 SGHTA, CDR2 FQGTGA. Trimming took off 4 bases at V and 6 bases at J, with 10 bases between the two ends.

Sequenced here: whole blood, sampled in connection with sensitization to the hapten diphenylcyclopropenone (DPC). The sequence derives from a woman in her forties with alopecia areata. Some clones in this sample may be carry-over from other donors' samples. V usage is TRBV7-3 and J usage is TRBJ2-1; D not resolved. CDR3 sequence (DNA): TGTGCCAGCAGCTCCGCTCTGGGCAATGAGCAGTTCTTC. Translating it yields CASSSALGNEQFF.